This T cell receptor beta chain was profiled in a study of regulatory T cells in long-lasting Graves disease. Across the study: Patients with persistent Graves' disease had over 5 years of antithyroid drugs and persistent TSH receptor antibodies.

This clonotype was picked up many times. For TCR beta, libraries came from iRepertoire HTBI primers and Arm-PCR of CDR3 regions. TCRdb ran MiXCR on the multiplex PCR reads and lists one entry per CDR3 protein. The sample has roughly 500,000 distinct CDR3 sequences, under 25% seen once. Time point indicated: persistent/refractory GD, antithyroid drugs over 5 years with positive TRAb. From RNA extracted from PBMCs, the TCR library was made. The length of the CDR3 is 14 residues. V lost 6 bases, J lost 4 bases, and 5 bases stayed unmatched. Looked up from germline, CDR1 is MDHEN and CDR2 is SYDVKM. The sample was peripheral blood mononuclear cells (PBMCs), taken when the disease was refractory, from a patient treated with antithyroid drugs. The chain uses TRBV28 and TRBJ1-1; TRBD1 agrees at 10 bases. The sequence was collected from a female donor with Graves disease. The CDR3 loop is CASSKDRGGTEAFF. The CDR3 DNA reads TGTGCCAGCAGCAAGGACAGGGGGGGCACTGAAGCTTTCTTT.